This TCR beta chain originates from a study of T cells in Graves' hyperthyroidism and ophthalmopathy. Across the study: At initial diagnosis, before any treatment had begun, peripheral blood was obtained.

RNA transcripts yielded amplified TCR beta CDR3 regions. TCR CDR3 regions were first amplified by RT-PCR with HTBI primers. A single record per CDR3 protein comes from TCRdb applying MiXCR to the multiplex PCR reads. Among fewer than 400,000 distinct CDR3 sequences listed, roughly 14% were seen once. V trimming: 4 bases; J trimming: 0 bases; junction bases outside the gene matches: 10. The CDR3 consists of 20 residues. Germline loops: CDR1 MGHRA, CDR2 YSYEKL. The TCR was taken from a woman in her late teens or twenties with Graves' hyperthyroidism that later progressed to Graves' ophthalmopathy. This chain uses TRBV4-1 with TRBJ2-1; 15 bases match TRBD2. What was sequenced was blood. CDR3 loop: CASSLHAGTSGRSSYNEQFF. The CDR3 nucleotides read TGCGCCAGCAGCCTACACGCCGGGACTAGCGGGAGGAGCTCCTACAATGAGCAGTTCTTC.